Described below is a single T cell receptor beta chain sequence and its context. The data originate from a study of blood T cell repertoires in COVID-19. TCRdb keeps only in-frame clones here, not all; method: immunoSEQ multiplex PCR. The sample has 50,000 or so clones; approximately 79% are singletons. This CDR3 spans 14 amino acids. Germline V gene lookup returns CDR1 SGHNT and CDR2 YENEEA. V gave up 1 base and J gave up 10 bases; unmatched junction bases: 3. Sequenced material: peripheral blood. The clonotype was recovered from a man in his sixties or seventies with acute or convalescent COVID-19. This chain joins TRBV11-3 and TRBJ2-1; TRBD2 agrees at 11 bases. The CDR3 coding sequence is TGTGCCAGCAGCTTAGTGGGACTAGCGGTAGAGCAGTTCTTC. Its protein product is CASSLVGLAVEQFF.